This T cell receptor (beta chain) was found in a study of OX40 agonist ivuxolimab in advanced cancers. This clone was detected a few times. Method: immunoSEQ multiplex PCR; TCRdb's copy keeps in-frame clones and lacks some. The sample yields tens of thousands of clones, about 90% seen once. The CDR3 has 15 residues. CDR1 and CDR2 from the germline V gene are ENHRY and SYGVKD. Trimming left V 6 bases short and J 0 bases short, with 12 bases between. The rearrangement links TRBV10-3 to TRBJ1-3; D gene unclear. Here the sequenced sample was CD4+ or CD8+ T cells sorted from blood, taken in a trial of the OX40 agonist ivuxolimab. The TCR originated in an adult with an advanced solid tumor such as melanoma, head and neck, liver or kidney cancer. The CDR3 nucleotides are TGTGCCATCAGCTTTGGGTCACACTCTGGAAACACCATATATTTT. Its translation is CAISFGSHSGNTIYF.